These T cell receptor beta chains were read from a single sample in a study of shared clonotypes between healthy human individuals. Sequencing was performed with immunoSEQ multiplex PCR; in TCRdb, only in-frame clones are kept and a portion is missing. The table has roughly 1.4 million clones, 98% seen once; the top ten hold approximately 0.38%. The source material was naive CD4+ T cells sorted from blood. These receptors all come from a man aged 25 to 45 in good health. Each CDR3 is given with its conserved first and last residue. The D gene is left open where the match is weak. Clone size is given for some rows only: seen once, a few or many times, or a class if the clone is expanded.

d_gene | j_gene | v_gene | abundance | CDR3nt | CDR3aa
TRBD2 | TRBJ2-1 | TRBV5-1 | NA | TGCGCCAGCAGCTTCGGACTAGCGAGCCTCTCCTACAATGAGCAGTTCTTC | CASSFGLASLSYNEQFF
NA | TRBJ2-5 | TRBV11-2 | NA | TGTGCCAGCAGCTTAGTGTTCCACGGCCAAGAGACCCAGTACTTC | CASSLVFHGQETQYF
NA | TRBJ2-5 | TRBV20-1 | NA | TGCAGTGCCGTTAATCAAGAGACCCAGTACTTC | CSAVNQETQYF
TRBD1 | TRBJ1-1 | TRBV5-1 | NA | TGCGCCAGCGGAACACGAGGGGGGACAGTAAACACTGAAGCTTTCTTT | CASGTRGGTVNTEAFF
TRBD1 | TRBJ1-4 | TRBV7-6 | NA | TGTGCCAGCAGCCATACAGGGGAGAATGAAAAACTGTTTTTT | CASSHTGENEKLFF
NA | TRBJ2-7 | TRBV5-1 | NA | TGCGCCAGCAGCCCTGGATTTCCTTCCGAGCAGTACTTC | CASSPGFPSEQYF
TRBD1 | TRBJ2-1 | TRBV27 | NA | TGTGCCAGCAGCCCGGGACAGGGGGCGGCAGGGGCCCCATACAATGAGCAGTTCTTC | CASSPGQGAAGAPYNEQFF
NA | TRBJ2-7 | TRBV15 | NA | TGTGCCACCAGCAGACTACGGGGGGCGTCCTACGAGCAGTACTTC | CATSRLRGASYEQYF
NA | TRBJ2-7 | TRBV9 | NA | TGTGCCAGCAGCGTAGGGGTGAGCTCCTACGAGCAGTACTTC | CASSVGVSSYEQYF
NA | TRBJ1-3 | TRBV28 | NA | TGTGCCAGCAGTTTACTTGGACAGCACAACTCTGGAAACACCATATATTTT | CASSLLGQHNSGNTIYF
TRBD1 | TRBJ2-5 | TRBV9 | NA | TGTGCCAGCAGCCCAGGGACAGGGGTAGAGACCCAGTACTTC | CASSPGTGVETQYF
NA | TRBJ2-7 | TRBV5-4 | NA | TGTGCCAGCAGCTTGGGGACGGAGCCCAGGCGGGGCTACGAGCAGTACTTC | CASSLGTEPRRGYEQYF
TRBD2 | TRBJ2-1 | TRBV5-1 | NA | TGCGCCAGCAGCCCCGGGACTAGCGGAAATCACAATGAGCAGTTCTTC | CASSPGTSGNHNEQFF
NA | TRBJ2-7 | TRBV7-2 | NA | TGTGCCAGCAGCTTATTGTTTCCGTTCCGCTACGAGCAGTACTTC | CASSLLFPFRYEQYF
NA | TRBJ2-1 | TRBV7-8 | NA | TGTGCCAGCAGCTTAGACGTGACAGGGACTCTTAGGTCCTACAATGAGCAGTTCTTC | CASSLDVTGTLRSYNEQFF
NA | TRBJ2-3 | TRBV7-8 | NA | TGTGCCAGCAGCGAGAGGGGATCAAGCACAGATACGCAGTATTTT | CASSERGSSTDTQYF
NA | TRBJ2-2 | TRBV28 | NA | TGTGCCAGCAGTCGAGTGACGAACACCGGGGAGCTGTTTTTT | CASSRVTNTGELFF
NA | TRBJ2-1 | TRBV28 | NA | TGTGCCAGCAGGCCGCGGACCGCCCTCAATGAGCAGTTCTTC | CASRPRTALNEQFF
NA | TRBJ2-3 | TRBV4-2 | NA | TGTGCCAGCAGCCAAGAAGTAGCGCAAAGCACAGATACGCAGTATTTT | CASSQEVAQSTDTQYF
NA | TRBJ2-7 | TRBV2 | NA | TGTGCCAGCATCGTTCAGGGCTCCTACGAGCAGTACTTC | CASIVQGSYEQYF
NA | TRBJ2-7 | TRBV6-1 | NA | TGTGCCAGCAGTGAAGCGTCTGAGCAGTACTTC | CASSEASEQYF
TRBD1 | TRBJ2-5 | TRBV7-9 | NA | TGTGCCAGCAACGACCGACAGGGTAAAGAGATGACCCAGTACTTC | CASNDRQGKEMTQYF
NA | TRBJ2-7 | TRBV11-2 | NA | TGTGCCAGCAGCCGCGGAGTGGCCTACGAGCAGTACTTC | CASSRGVAYEQYF
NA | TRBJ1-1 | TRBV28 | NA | TGTGCCAGCAGTTTTTTCAGGCAATTGAACACTGAAGCTTTCTTT | CASSFFRQLNTEAFF
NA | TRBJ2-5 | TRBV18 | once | TGTGCCAGCTCACCAATTGGACAGCAACTTCAGGGGGAGACCCAGTACTTC | CASSPIGQQLQGETQYF
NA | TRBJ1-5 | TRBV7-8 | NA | TGTGCCAGCAGCTTAGTAAGGGTTAGCGATCAGCCCCAGCATTTT | CASSLVRVSDQPQHF
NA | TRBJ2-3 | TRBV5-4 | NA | TGTGCCAGCAGCTTGGCGTCAGCTAGCACAGATACGCAGTATTTT | CASSLASASTDTQYF
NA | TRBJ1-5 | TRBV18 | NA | TGTGCCAGCTCACCTGACGTACTCAATCAGCCCCAGCATTTT | CASSPDVLNQPQHF
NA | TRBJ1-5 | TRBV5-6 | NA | TGTGCCAGCAGCGTTAGAGGGATGGGGGCCCTCGATCAGCCCCAGCATTTT | CASSVRGMGALDQPQHF
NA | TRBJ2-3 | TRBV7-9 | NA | TGTGCCAGCAGCCAAGGAGTTCAAGGCGCAGATACGCAGTATTTT | CASSQGVQGADTQYF
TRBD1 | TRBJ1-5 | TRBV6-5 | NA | TGTGCCAGCAGCCTCGACAGGGGCAACAATCAGCCCCAGCATTTT | CASSLDRGNNQPQHF
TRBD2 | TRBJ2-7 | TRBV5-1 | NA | TGCGCCAGCAGCTTGGCCGTAGCGGGAGGTTCCTACGAGCAGTACTTC | CASSLAVAGGSYEQYF
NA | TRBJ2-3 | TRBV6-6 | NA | TGTGCCAGCAGTTACTCAGGCGGGGCCTACACAGATACGCAGTATTTT | CASSYSGGAYTDTQYF
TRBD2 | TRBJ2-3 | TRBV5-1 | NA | TGCGCCAGCAGCTTGGAGGGCGGGAGAGGAACAGATACGCAGTATTTT | CASSLEGGRGTDTQYF
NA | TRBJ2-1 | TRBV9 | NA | TGTGCCAGCAGGACGGACAGGAGGGGTTCCTACAATGAGCAGTTCTTC | CASRTDRRGSYNEQFF
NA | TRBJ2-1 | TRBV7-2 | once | TGTGCCAGCAGCTTCGCCTACGGGCCCAATGAGCAGTTCTTC | CASSFAYGPNEQFF
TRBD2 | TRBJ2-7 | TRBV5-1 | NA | TGCGCCAGCAGCACGGGACTAGCGGGGCCCTACGAGCAGTACTTC | CASSTGLAGPYEQYF
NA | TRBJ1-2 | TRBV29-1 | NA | TGCAGCGTTGAAATCTGGGGCCTCAATAGTGGCTACACCTTC | CSVEIWGLNSGYTF
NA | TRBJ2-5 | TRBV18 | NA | TGTGCCAGCTCACCCGTCCAAGAGACCCAGTACTTC | CASSPVQETQYF
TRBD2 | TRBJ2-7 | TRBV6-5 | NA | TGTGCCAGCAGCCTCAGCGGGAGTCGGTCCTACGAGCAGTACTTC | CASSLSGSRSYEQYF
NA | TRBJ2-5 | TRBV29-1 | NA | TGCAGCGTTGTTAAGACAGGGAGGGAGACCCAGTACTTC | CSVVKTGRETQYF
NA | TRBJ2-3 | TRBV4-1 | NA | TGCGCCAGCAGCCAGGTTGGTGCTTTGGCAGATACGCAGTATTTT | CASSQVGALADTQYF
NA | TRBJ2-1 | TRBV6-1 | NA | TGTGCCAGCAGTGAGGGGACGGGAAGATACAATGAGCAGTTCTTC | CASSEGTGRYNEQFF
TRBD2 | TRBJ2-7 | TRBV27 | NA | TGTGCCAGCAGTTTTCGGCGGGAGGGTAACGAGCAGTACTTC | CASSFRREGNEQYF
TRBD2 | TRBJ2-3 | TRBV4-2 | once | TGTGCCAGCAGCCAGACTAACCTAGCGGGAGATGCAGATACGCAGTATTTT | CASSQTNLAGDADTQYF
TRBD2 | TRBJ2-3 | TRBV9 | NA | TGTGCCAGCAGCCCCCGACTAGCGGATAGTCTCACAGAACGCACAGATACGCAGTATTTT | CASSPRLADSLTERTDTQYF
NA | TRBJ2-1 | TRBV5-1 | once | TGCGCCAGCTTGGAGGGGTACTCCTACAATGAGCAGTTCTTC | CASLEGYSYNEQFF
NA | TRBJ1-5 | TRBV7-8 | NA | TGTGCCAGCAGCTTAGCGGCAGGTCACGATGGGCCCCAGCATTTT | CASSLAAGHDGPQHF
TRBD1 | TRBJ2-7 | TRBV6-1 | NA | TGTGCCAGCGAGAGGGACAGGGCCTATCCGCAGTACTTC | CASERDRAYPQYF